The 7 T cell receptor beta chains below all came from one sample that was sequenced in a study of T cells in Graves' hyperthyroidism and ophthalmopathy. The source material, RNA transcripts, was used to amplify TCR beta CDR3 regions. The study used the HTBI primer set for a first-round RT-PCR of the TCR CDR3. TCRdb re-called the multiplex PCR reads through MiXCR, storing one row per CDR3 protein. The sample yields around 200,000 distinct CDR3 sequences, over 15% seen once. Sequenced input: blood. These TCRs come from a woman between 45 and 60 years old with Graves' hyperthyroidism.

This clonotype was detected many times. The rearrangement links TRBV20-1 to TRBJ1-1, with 7 nucleotides matching TRBD1. Per the germline V gene, CDR1 is DFQATT and CDR2 is SNEGSKA (reference sequence). CDR3 size: 13 residues. With V trimmed by 1 base and J by 8 bases, 7 bases remained unmatched. CDR3 DNA sequence: TGCAGTGCTAGAGTTCGGGGACAGACAGAAGCTTTCTTT. Translating it yields CSARVRGQTEAFF.

This clonotype was found many times. The chain carries TRBV7-3 and TRBJ2-2, with D perhaps assigned TRBD1 or TRBD2 (5 bases each). This CDR3 region has 16 residues. Trimming removed 0 bases from V and 0 bases from J, with 8 bases in between. CDR1 SGHTA and CDR2 FQGTGA come from the germline V gene. The CDR3 loop is CASSLTGRANTGELFF. The CDR3 bases are TGTGCCAGCAGCTTAACGGGACGCGCGAACACCGGGGAGCTGTTTTTT. The variable domain in full, with the rest retrieved from reference TRBV7-3 and TRBJ2-2, is GAGVSQTPSNKVTEKGKYVELRCDPISGHTALYWYRQSLGQGPEFLIYFQGTGAADDSGLPNDRFFAVRPEGSVSTLKIQRTERGDSAVYLCASSLTGRANTGELFFGEGSRLTVL.

Ten or more counts support this clonotype. This chain connects TRBV12-3 or TRBV12-4 to TRBJ1-6; D is perhaps TRBD1 (5 bases). The CDR3 totals 15 residues. V was clipped by 6 bases and J by 8 bases, with 17 bases between them. In nucleotides, the CDR3 is TGTGCCAGCAGAGCGGGGGGGGGGGTTGATTCACCCCTCCACTTT. It yields the protein CASRAGGGVDSPLHF.

This clonotype was recorded many times. J is TRBJ1-5 and V is TRBV2; D is ambiguous. V was cut by 3 bases and J by 0 bases, with 6 bases left in between. This CDR3 is built from 14 residues. Germline CDR1 SNHLY, CDR2 FYNNEI. CDR3 DNA: TGTGCCAGCAGTGACAATTATAGCAATCAGCCCCAGCATTTT. As protein: CASSDNYSNQPQHF.

This clonotype has only a few counts. The chain combines TRBV5-6 with TRBJ1-5, with TRBD1 identical over 7 bases. Germline V CDR1 and CDR2: SGHDT, YYEEEE. The CDR3 is 15 residues long. V was pared by 2 bases and J by 4 bases, with 6 bases of the junction left unmatched. CDR3 protein: CASSFRQGGNQPQHF. CDR3 bases: TGTGCCAGCAGCTTCCGACAGGGTGGGAATCAGCCCCAGCATTTT.

Only a few counts were recorded for this clonotype. The chain couples TRBV7-6 to TRBJ2-5; 7 positions match TRBD1. The germline gives CDR1 SGHVS, CDR2 FNYEAQ. With V trimmed by 5 bases and J by 2 bases, 8 bases remained unmatched. CDR3 size: 15 residues. The CDR3, as DNA: TGTGCCAGCAGCCTCAGTCCGGGACAGCAAGAGACCCAGTACTTC. This translates into CASSLSPGQQETQYF.

The chain carries TRBV4-1 and TRBJ2-7, with 7 bases fitting TRBD1. Losses at the gene ends were 4 bases for V and 7 bases for J; bases not matched to a gene: 7. This CDR3 has 13 amino acids. Looked up from germline, CDR1 is MGHRA and CDR2 is YSYEKL. CDR3 loop: CASSLQGSGEQYF. Written as DNA, the CDR3 is TGCGCCAGCAGCCTACAGGGGTCTGGGGAGCAGTACTTC.